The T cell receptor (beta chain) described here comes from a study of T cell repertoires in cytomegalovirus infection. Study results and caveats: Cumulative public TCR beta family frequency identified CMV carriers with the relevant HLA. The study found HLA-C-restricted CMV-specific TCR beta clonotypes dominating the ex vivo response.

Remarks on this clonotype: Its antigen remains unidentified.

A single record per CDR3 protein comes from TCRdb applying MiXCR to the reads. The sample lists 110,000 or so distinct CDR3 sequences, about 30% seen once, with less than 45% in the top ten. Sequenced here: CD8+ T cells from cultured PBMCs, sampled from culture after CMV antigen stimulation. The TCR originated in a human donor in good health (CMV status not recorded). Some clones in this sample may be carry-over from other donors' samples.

CDR3 sequence: CASSLGPLNTEAFF. The DNA for the CDR3 is TGTGCCAGCAGCTTAGGTCCGCTGAACACTGAAGCTTTCTTT. The J gene is TRBJ1-1, the V gene TRBV11-2; no clear D. V was pared by 1 base and J by 0 bases, with 6 bases between. Germline-derived CDR1 and CDR2 are SGHAT and FQNNGV. This CDR3 has 14 amino acids.